The 26 T cell receptor beta chains listed next were all sequenced from one sample in a study of CD8 T cells in Susac syndrome. Reverse transcription used about 0.45 to 1 ug RNA and random hexamers. TCRdb used MiXCR to reprocess the immunoSEQ multiplex PCR reads, holding one entry per CDR3 protein. This sample has about 120,000 distinct CDR3 sequences, with roughly 90% found just once. Material for sequencing was CD8+ T cells from PBMCs. The receptor set was obtained from a human donor in good health.

The CDR3 spells CSVEELSFPNYGYTF. CDR3 nucleotides: TGCAGCGTTGAAGAATTGTCCTTCCCGAACTATGGCTACACCTTC. The rearrangement joins TRBV29-1 to TRBJ1-2, with D uncertain. Germline V gene lookup returns CDR1 SQVTM and CDR2 ANQGSEA. V was clipped by 0 bases and J by 2 bases, with 13 bases between them. The CDR3 totals 15 residues.

CDR3: CASSTPLGLGSNEQFF. CDR3 nucleotides: TGTGCCAGTAGTACCCCCCTAGGACTAGGCTCGAATGAGCAGTTCTTC. The gene calls are TRBV19 and TRBJ2-1; TRBD2 aligns across 7 bases. V trimming: 4 bases; J trimming: 7 bases; junction bases outside the gene matches: 13. The CDR3 loop spans 16 amino acids. Germline loops: CDR1 LNHDA, CDR2 SQIVND (reference sequence).

V usage is TRBV7-2 and J usage is TRBJ1-1; D gene ambiguous. Germline-derived CDR1 and CDR2 are SGHTA and FQGNSA. The CDR3 runs 15 residues. V lost 2 bases to trimming and J lost 1 base, with 11 bases between them. The CDR3 protein is CASSLLRHRNTEAFF. CDR3 sequence (DNA): TGTGCCAGCAGCTTATTGAGACACAGGAACACTGAAGCTTTCTTT.

The chain employs TRBV9 and TRBJ1-4; tentative D call: TRBD1 (5 bases). Germline values: CDR1 SGDLS, CDR2 YYNGEE. This CDR3 comprises 15 residues. Trimming left V 3 bases short and J 1 base short, with 10 bases between. The CDR3 region has the DNA TGTGCCAGCAGCGCCACAGGTTTAACTAATGAAAAACTGTTTTTT. Protein: CASSATGLTNEKLFF.

This rearrangement joins TRBV7-2 to TRBJ2-1; 10 nucleotides line up with TRBD2. The ends lost 5 bases at V and 9 bases at J; junction bases unmatched: 16. CDR3 size: 17 residues. In germline, CDR1 is SGHTA, CDR2 FQGNSA. This chain's CDR3 is CASSTLAGVPTFGEQFF. The CDR3 DNA reads as TGTGCCAGCAGCACCCTAGCGGGAGTTCCCACCTTTGGTGAGCAGTTCTTC.

This clonotype was seen only once. The rearrangement uses TRBV7-2 and TRBJ1-5, with a tentative D call TRBD1 (5 bases). In germline, CDR1 is SGHTA, CDR2 FQGNSA. Trimming shortened V by 5 bases and J by 0 bases, and 11 bases separated the two germline ends. The CDR3 spans 15 residues. This chain's CDR3 is CASSLGAYSNQPQHF. CDR3 bases: TGTGCCAGCAGCCTTGGGGCTTATAGCAATCAGCCCCAGCATTTT. Drawing the rest from reference TRBV7-2 and TRBJ1-5, the complete variable domain is GAGVSQSPSNKVTEKGKDVELRCDPISGHTALYWYRQSLGQGLEFLIYFQGNSAPDKSGLPSDRFSAERTGGSVSTLTIQRTQQEDSAVYLCASSLGAYSNQPQHFGDGTRLSIL.

The genes are TRBV20-1 and TRBJ2-3; D is unresolved. The V gene lost 5 bases and the J gene lost 6 bases, with 6 bases spanning the gap. Per germline, CDR1 DFQATT and CDR2 SNEGSKA (reference sequence). The length of the CDR3 is 10 residues. Here the CDR3 reads CSAEADTQYF. The CDR3 coding sequence is TGCAGTGCTGAAGCGGATACGCAGTATTTT.

The V and J genes are TRBV7-3 and TRBJ2-2, with 9 nucleotides matching TRBD1. J gave up 6 bases and V 5 bases, and 4 bases lay outside the gene matches. The CDR3 is 14 residues long. CDR1 is SGHTA, CDR2 FQGTGA, per germline. CDR3 coding DNA: TGTGCCAGCAGCGGGGACAGGGTTTCCGGGGAGCTGTTTTTT. Protein: CASSGDRVSGELFF. The full variable domain, rest sourced from reference TRBV7-3 and TRBJ2-2, is GAGVSQTPSNKVTEKGKYVELRCDPISGHTALYWYRQSLGQGPEFLIYFQGTGAADDSGLPNDRFFAVRPEGSVSTLKIQRTERGDSAVYLCASSGDRVSGELFFGEGSRLTVL.

The chain links TRBV2 to TRBJ2-7; the match to TRBD2 covers 15 bases. Germline loops: CDR1 SNHLY, CDR2 FYNNEI. This CDR3 comprises 16 residues. V lost 8 bases to trimming and J lost 7 bases; unmatched junction nucleotides: 12. The CDR3 protein is CASSRQGLAGGLEQYF. As DNA, the CDR3 is TGTGCCAGCTCGAGGCAGGGACTAGCGGGAGGACTGGAGCAGTACTTC.

The chain carries TRBV7-2 and TRBJ1-5; unclear D gene. This CDR3 region has 17 residues. Germline assignment: CDR1 SGHTA and CDR2 FQGNSA. Trimming shortened V by 1 base and J by 3 bases, and 16 bases separated the two germline ends. CDR3 sequence: CASSLEFGVGNNQPQHF. In DNA form, the CDR3 reads TGTGCCAGCAGCTTAGAATTCGGGGTCGGAAACAATCAGCCCCAGCATTTT.

The genes are TRBV18 and TRBJ2-7; D might be TRBD1 (5 bases). Trimming shortened V by 2 bases and J by 5 bases, and 13 bases separated the two germline ends. Germline CDR1 reads KGHSH; CDR2 reads LQKENI. The length of the CDR3 is 14 residues. The CDR3 protein is CASSPGVRVDEQYF. The CDR3 coding sequence is TGTGCCAGCTCACCAGGCGTCAGGGTCGACGAGCAGTACTTC.

This rearrangement joins TRBV29-1 to TRBJ2-3; D call uncertain. Trimming took off 4 bases at V and 1 base at J, with 18 bases between the two ends. Germline values: CDR1 SQVTM, CDR2 ANQGSEA. The CDR3 totals 16 residues. The CDR3 region has the DNA TGCAGCGTTGTCCTGGCGATACTACAACGCACAGATACGCAGTATTTT. It is translated as CSVVLAILQRTDTQYF.

V is TRBV9 and J is TRBJ1-3; D unclear. The CDR3 totals 14 residues. Germline V gives CDR1 SGDLS, CDR2 YYNGEE. V lost 0 bases and J lost 0, with 4 bases in between. Here the CDR3 DNA reads TGTGCCAGCAGCGTAGGCAGCTCTGGAAACACCATATATTTT. Translated: CASSVGSSGNTIYF.

This chain uses TRBV20-1 with TRBJ2-1; D remains unclear. Trimming took 5 bases from V and 2 from J, leaving 13 bases between them. Germline V gives CDR1 DFQATT, CDR2 SNEGSKA (reference sequence). CDR3 length equals 14 residues. The CDR3 region has the DNA TGCAGTGCTCGCCCCCAGGTCACCTACAATGAGCAGTTCTTC. This gives the protein CSARPQVTYNEQFF.

The CDR3 protein is CASSFLAGPQETQYF. The CDR3 nucleotides read TGTGCCAGCAGCTTTTTAGCGGGGCCTCAAGAGACCCAGTACTTC. The genes are TRBV5-6 and TRBJ2-5; 8 nucleotides line up with TRBD2. Losses at the gene ends were 2 bases for V and 2 bases for J; bases not matched to a gene: 5. This CDR3 has 15 amino acids. CDR1 is SGHDT, CDR2 YYEEEE, per germline.

The chain couples TRBV6-4 to TRBJ2-3; TRBD1 matches at 9 bases. CDR3 size: 17 residues. Trimming removed 6 bases from V and 2 bases from J; junction bases left unmatched: 12. The V gene's germline CDR1 is MRHNA and CDR2 SNTAGT. CDR3 amino acids: CASSPGPQGAFTDTQYF. In nucleotides, the CDR3 is TGTGCCAGCAGCCCGGGCCCACAGGGGGCTTTCACAGATACGCAGTATTTT.

This clonotype was recorded only once. V is TRBV7-2 and J is TRBJ2-3; possibly TRBD2 for D (6 bases). Germline V gene lookup returns CDR1 SGHTA and CDR2 FQGNSA. Trimming removed 5 bases at V and 0 bases at J, with 15 bases between. This CDR3 has 16 residues. The CDR3 spells CASSLSTGTSTDTQYF. The CDR3 DNA sequence: TGTGCCAGCAGCCTTAGTACCGGGACTAGCACAGATACGCAGTATTTT.

This chain connects TRBV4-2 to TRBJ2-1; no firm D call. CDR1 and CDR2 from the germline V gene are LGHNA and YNFKEQ. The V and J ends lost 0 bases and 7 bases respectively, with 4 bases between them. The CDR3 loop spans 12 amino acids. DNA for the CDR3: TGTGCCAGCAGCCAAGATGAAAATGAGCAGTTCTTC. Translated: CASSQDENEQFF.

V gene TRBV4-3 combines with J gene TRBJ1-2; D is uncertain. The germline V gene encodes CDR1 LGHNA and CDR2 YSLEER. The CDR3 sequence is 15 residues long. V lost 0 bases to trimming and J lost 8 bases, with 16 bases between them. CDR3 sequence reads: CASSQDMTEVDGYTF. CDR3 DNA: TGCGCCAGCAGCCAAGACATGACCGAAGTCGACGGCTACACCTTC.

V is TRBV29-1 and J is TRBJ1-1; D call uncertain. Per germline, CDR1 SQVTM and CDR2 ANQGSEA. V was shortened by 4 bases and J by 4 bases, with 7 bases between the two germline ends. The CDR3 is 11 residues long. CDR3 DNA: TGCAGCGTTGTAATGGGCACTGAAGCTTTCTTT. Its translation is CSVVMGTEAFF.

This chain links TRBV3-1 with TRBJ2-2, with a weak D call TRBD1 (5 bases). The length of the CDR3 is 16 residues. Germline V CDR1 and CDR2: LGHDT, YNNKEL (reference sequence). V lost 4 bases to trimming and J lost 1 base, with 13 bases between them. The CDR3 region is CASSRSPGLNTGELFF. CDR3 sequence (DNA): TGTGCCAGCAGCCGCTCCCCAGGGCTGAACACCGGGGAGCTGTTTTTT. Filled out from reference TRBV3-1 and TRBJ2-2, the complete variable domain reads DTAVSQTPKYLVTQMGNDKSIKCEQNLGHDTMYWYKQDSKKFLKIMFSYNNKELIINETVPNRFSPKSPDKAHLNLHINSLELGDSAVYFCASSRSPGLNTGELFFGEGSRLTVL.

For the CDR3, the DNA is TGTGCCAGCAGCTGGGGACAGGGGAACACCGGGGAGCTGTTTTTT. Encoded protein: CASSWGQGNTGELFF. The rearrangement uses TRBV14 and TRBJ2-2, with 9 bases fitting TRBD1. The CDR3 runs 15 residues. Germline CDR1 is SGHDN and CDR2 is FVKESK. V gave up 5 bases and J gave up 1 base; unmatched junction bases: 2.

This sequence joins TRBV29-1 and TRBJ1-1; D is unclear. Trimming shortened V by 6 bases and J by 0 bases, and 8 bases separated the two germline ends. CDR1 is SQVTM and CDR2 is ANQGSEA in the germline V gene. The CDR3 extends over 12 amino acids. CDR3 bases: TGCAGCGTGGCACCAATGAACACTGAAGCTTTCTTT. Translation gives CSVAPMNTEAFF.

The chain recombines TRBV30 with TRBJ1-1, with unresolved D. Per the germline V gene, CDR1 is GTSNPN and CDR2 is SVGIG (reference sequence). V was pared by 3 bases and J by 5 bases, with 7 bases between. The CDR3 is 11 residues long. CDR3 nucleotides: TGTGCCTGGAGAGGAGGGACTGAAGCTTTCTTT. This encodes CAWRGGTEAFF.

The J gene is TRBJ2-3, the V gene TRBV10-3, with 14 nucleotides matching TRBD2. V dropped 6 bases and J dropped 6; count of bases not matched to a gene: 5. CDR3 length equals 15 residues. CDR1 ENHRY and CDR2 SYGVKD come from the germline V gene. The CDR3 nucleotides read TGTGCCATCAGCCTCGGGACTAGCGGGGGTGATACGCAGTATTTT. This encodes CAISLGTSGGDTQYF.

V usage is TRBV6-6 and J usage is TRBJ1-1, with D unclear. The CDR3 spans 11 residues. Deletions cut 6 bases from V and 5 bases from J, with 7 bases between. The germline V gene has CDR1 MNHNY and CDR2 SVGAGI (reference sequence). CDR3 DNA: TGTGCCAGCAGCTCCCTGACTGAAGCTTTCTTT. Translating it yields CASSSLTEAFF.